This section outlines one T cell receptor beta chain sequence together with its context. TCRdb fed the 5' RACE reads into MiXCR, producing one record per CDR3 protein. The table records under 200,000 distinct CDR3 sequences, about a third of them present only once. Germline values: CDR1 MGHRA, CDR2 YSYEKL. Trimming cost V 1 base and J 2 bases; bases outside gene matches: 3. The CDR3 totals 16 residues. This sample stems from a study of T-cell memory formation after mild COVID-19. The clonotype was recovered from an adult woman who had mild COVID-19 (a few samples of this study predate the infection). Cell type and time point are not known. V usage is TRBV4-1 and J usage is TRBJ2-5; 11 positions match TRBD2. Material for sequencing was PBMCs or a T cell subset sorted from them (not recorded which). The CDR3 reads CASSQGTSGSQETQYF. The DNA for the CDR3 is TGCGCCAGCAGCCAAGGGACTAGCGGGTCTCAAGAGACCCAGTACTTC.